This T cell receptor (beta chain) is from a study of blood T cell repertoires in COVID-19. Across the whole study: PBMCs, B-cell-depleted T cells, or T cells were the source of the cDNA or gDNA that made up the material.

TCRdb's table, derived via immunoSEQ multiplex PCR, lists solely in-frame clones and lacks some. Among about 350,000 clones listed, roughly 87% were seen once. CDR3 length equals 17 residues. The TCR sequence derives from a woman aged 25-40 years who had recovered from COVID-19. The chain uses TRBV21-1 and TRBJ1-1. TRBV21-1 is a pseudogene. The sequenced sample consisted of PBMCs or T cells enriched from blood (not recorded which). CDR3 nucleotide sequence: TGTGCCAGCAGCCCCCCTACTTCATCGGGAAACAACACTGAAGCTTTCTTT. Protein: CASSPPTSSGNNTEAFF.